These 5 T cell receptor beta chains came from one sample sequenced in a study of T cell changes during pregnancy in multiple sclerosis. The method was immunoSEQ multiplex PCR; TCRdb's version includes in-frame clones alone and lacks a portion of them. The table includes 65,000 to 80,000 clones, approximately 90% detected once. The specimen was peripheral blood, collected in the third trimester of pregnancy. These receptors were taken from a female donor with multiple sclerosis, enrolled in a pregnancy study.

The chain recombines TRBV10-2 with TRBJ1-4; 8 bases fit TRBD1. The CDR3 loop spans 18 amino acids. Unmatched junction bases numbered 17, after V lost 8 bases and J lost 3 bases. Per the germline V gene, CDR1 is WSHSY and CDR2 is SAAADI. The DNA for the CDR3 is TGCGCCAGCGCGACAGGGGCGGGGACTGTTGAGCCTAATGAAAAACTGTTTTTT. Its protein product is CASATGAGTVEPNEKLFF.

This clone has only one observation. The J gene is TRBJ2-3, the V gene TRBV2, with a tentative D call TRBD2 (6 bases). Trimming left V 6 bases short and J 8 bases short, with 12 bases between. This CDR3 is 12 amino acids long. Germline-derived CDR1 and CDR2 are SNHLY and FYNNEI. The CDR3 loop reads CASRGEDFTQYF. Here the CDR3 DNA reads TGTGCCAGCAGAGGGGAGGACTTTACGCAGTATTTT.

This chain joins TRBV6-6 and TRBJ2-2; possible D gene TRBD1, 5 bases. The CDR3 is made up of 13 amino acids. Germline V gene lookup returns CDR1 MNHNY and CDR2 SVGAGI (reference sequence). V lost 10 bases to trimming and J lost 5 bases, with 14 bases between them. The CDR3 spells CANRPTATGELFF. CDR3 sequence (DNA): TGTGCCAACCGCCCGACAGCGACCGGGGAGCTGTTTTTT.

The genes are TRBV19 and TRBJ1-2; 9 bases fit TRBD1. CDR3 length: 13 residues. The germline gives CDR1 LNHDA, CDR2 SQIVND (reference sequence). Trimming removed 6 bases from V and 7 bases from J; junction bases left unmatched: 6. CDR3 region: CASRGDRVGGYTF. The DNA of the CDR3 is TGTGCCAGTAGAGGGGACAGGGTAGGTGGCTACACCTTC. The whole variable domain, filled in from reference TRBV19 and TRBJ1-2, reads DGGITQSPKYLFRKEGQNVTLSCEQNLNHDAMYWYRQDPGQGLRLIYYSQIVNDFQKGDIAEGYSVSREKKESFPLTVTSAQKNPTAFYLCASRGDRVGGYTFGSGTRLTVV.

The chain is built from TRBV14 and TRBJ1-2, with unresolved D. The CDR3 is 14 amino acids. Per the germline V gene, CDR1 is SGHDN and CDR2 is FVKESK. The germline V and J ends were trimmed by 1 base and 6 bases, with 12 bases remaining between them. The CDR3 nucleotides are TGTGCCAGCAGCCAAGTTGCAGGCTGGCATGGCTACACCTTC. The encoded protein is CASSQVAGWHGYTF.